The rows below give T cell receptor beta chains drawn from one sample of a study of CD8 T cells in ankylosing spondylitis. TCRdb independently ran MiXCR on the 5' RACE reads; one entry per CDR3 protein. The table lists roughly 440,000 distinct CDR3 sequences, approximately 17% of them singletons. The sequencing input was blood, either unsorted or a sorted T cell fraction (not recorded which). The receptors come from a male donor with ankylosing spondylitis. The CDR3 runs from the conserved cysteine through the conserved F or W. Fields, in order: clone size, D gene, V gene, J gene, CDR3 protein, CDR3 DNA. A D gene is named only where the DNA matches it firmly. Size values are once, few and many counts, or a class for expanded clones, and some rows have none.

-	TRBD1	TRBV7-6	TRBJ1-3	CASSFDRASGNTIYF	TGTGCCAGCAGCTTTGACAGGGCCTCTGGAAACACCATATATTTT
few	TRBD2	TRBV11-2	TRBJ2-3	CASSLDVRAGGTDTQYF	TGTGCCAGCAGCTTAGATGTTCGAGCGGGAGGGACAGATACGCAGTATTTT
few	-	TRBV12-3/TRBV12-4	TRBJ2-1	CASSFLAEEFF	TGTGCCAGCAGCTTTCTGGCGGAGGAGTTCTTC
few	-	TRBV5-1	TRBJ1-1	CASRKPGTREAFF	TGCGCCAGCAGAAAGCCTGGGACCCGTGAAGCTTTCTTT
few	TRBD1	TRBV29-1	TRBJ1-2	CSGGQGAPDGYTF	TGCAGCGGGGGACAGGGGGCGCCCGATGGCTACACCTTC
-	-	TRBV27	TRBJ1-5	CASSQAPVRGGNQPQHF	TGTGCCAGCAGTCAAGCGCCCGTTCGTGGTGGCAATCAGCCCCAGCATTTT
many	TRBD1	TRBV20-1	TRBJ1-2	CSAAGTATNYGYTF	TGCAGTGCTGCCGGGACAGCGACTAACTATGGCTACACCTTC
-	-	TRBV18	TRBJ1-6	CASSPVTRSYNSPLHF	TGTGCCAGCTCACCCGTAACCCGCTCCTATAATTCACCCCTCCACTTT
few	TRBD2	TRBV4-2	TRBJ2-3	CASSQRLPSGVTPDTQYF	TGTGCCAGCAGCCAAAGGCTACCTAGCGGGGTGACCCCAGATACGCAGTATTTT
few	-	TRBV6-6	TRBJ2-7	CASSYGSSEQYF	TGTGCCAGCAGTTACGGTTCCTCCGAGCAGTACTTC
-	-	TRBV18	TRBJ1-1	CASSPQEGGEAFF	TGTGCCAGCTCACCTCAGGAGGGAGGTGAAGCTTTCTTT
-	-	TRBV12-3/TRBV12-4	TRBJ1-1	CASSLARQWGGEAFF	TGTGCCAGCAGTTTGGCCCGTCAATGGGGCGGTGAAGCTTTCTTT
-	-	TRBV6-5	TRBJ2-2	CASSYSQGRDGELFF	TGTGCCAGCAGTTACTCGCAGGGGAGGGACGGGGAGCTGTTTTTT
-	TRBD2	TRBV5-1	TRBJ2-2	CASSLVGGGLVVNTGELFF	TGCGCCAGCAGCTTGGTAGGAGGAGGACTAGTGGTGAACACCGGGGAGCTGTTTTTT
few	-	TRBV5-1	TRBJ2-5	CASSFSGSLETQYF	TGCGCCAGCAGCTTCTCGGGAAGCTTAGAGACCCAGTACTTC
many	-	TRBV12-3/TRBV12-4	TRBJ1-2	CASSFMSSAYGYTF	TGTGCCAGCAGTTTTATGTCCAGCGCCTATGGCTACACCTTC
many	-	TRBV27	TRBJ2-1	CASSPPGSGVGFF	TGTGCCAGCAGTCCCCCAGGCTCCGGGGTAGGGTTCTTC
few	-	TRBV6-1	TRBJ1-2	CASRPTIHYGYTF	TGTGCCAGCAGGCCCACGATACACTATGGCTACACCTTC
-	TRBD2	TRBV20-1	TRBJ2-1	CSARVGTRGNEQFF	TGCAGTGCTAGAGTCGGGACTAGAGGCAATGAGCAGTTCTTC
-	-	TRBV27	TRBJ2-2	CASRANSGVVTGELFF	TGTGCCAGCCGCGCAAATTCGGGGGTAGTAACCGGGGAGCTGTTTTTT
-	-	TRBV20-1	TRBJ2-7	CSAIPGTAAYEQYF	TGCAGTGCTATCCCCGGGACGGCTGCCTACGAGCAGTACTTC
-	-	TRBV5-1	TRBJ1-2	CASRKPLANYGYTF	TGCGCCAGCAGAAAACCGTTAGCTAACTATGGCTACACCTTC
once	TRBD2	TRBV4-2	TRBJ2-1	CASSQDGGRSRNEQFF	TGTGCCAGCAGCCAAGATGGCGGGAGGTCCAGGAATGAGCAGTTCTTC
-	TRBD2	TRBV7-2	TRBJ2-7	CASSALTSGRTF	TGTGCCAGCAGCGCCCTGACTAGCGGGAGGACCTTC
few	-	TRBV20-1	TRBJ1-2	CSAVRPANYGYTF	TGCAGTGCTGTAAGACCCGCTAACTATGGCTACACCTTC
few	-	TRBV20-1	TRBJ1-1	CSAVRAEAFF	TGCAGTGCTGTAAGGGCGGAAGCTTTCTTT
-	TRBD1	TRBV2	TRBJ2-5	CASTLTGGRETQYF	TGTGCCAGCACCTTGACAGGGGGTAGGGAGACCCAGTACTTC
-	-	TRBV4-1	TRBJ1-1	CASSQGSEKGNTEAFF	TGCGCCAGCAGCCAAGGGTCGGAGAAGGGGAACACTGAAGCTTTCTTT
-	-	TRBV3-1	TRBJ2-5	CASSPTTETQYF	TGTGCCAGCAGCCCTACCACGGAGACCCAGTACTTC
many	-	TRBV28	TRBJ2-6	CASRPGSSGANVLTF	TGTGCCAGCAGACCAGGGAGCTCTGGGGCCAACGTCCTGACTTTC
many	-	TRBV27	TRBJ1-1	CASSSGRGTEAFF	TGTGCCAGCAGTTCCGGCAGGGGTACTGAAGCTTTCTTT
many	-	TRBV5-5	TRBJ1-1	CATTRAGNTEAFF	TGTGCCACTACGAGGGCTGGGAACACTGAAGCTTTCTTT
few	-	TRBV6-1	TRBJ2-1	CASRTGFDSYNEQFF	TGTGCCAGCAGGACAGGCTTCGACTCCTACAATGAGCAGTTCTTC
many	TRBD1	TRBV12-3/TRBV12-4	TRBJ2-7	CASSLETGSYEQYF	TGTGCCAGCAGTTTAGAGACAGGGTCCTACGAGCAGTACTTC
few	-	TRBV6-2/TRBV6-3	TRBJ2-1	CASSPWTGSTGDEQFF	TGTGCCAGCAGTCCCTGGACTGGATCAACCGGAGATGAGCAGTTCTTC